The rows below give T cell receptor beta chains drawn from one sample of a study of cytomegalovirus exposure and HLA in healthy donors. Clones were sequenced by immunoSEQ multiplex PCR, and TCRdb holds only the in-frame ones, with some missing. The sample lists some 70,000 clones; 76% were seen once. The sequenced sample consisted of PBMCs. These receptors all come from a man aged 18 to 29 in good health and CMV-seronegative. Both conserved end residues are part of each CDR3. D genes are given only for firm matches. Some rows have no size entry. The others give once, few or many, or a class for an expanded clone.

TRBV19	TRBJ2-1	NA	NA	CASSIEAQGYNEQFF	TGTGCCAGTAGTATAGAGGCCCAGGGATACAATGAGCAGTTCTTC
TRBV7-3	TRBJ2-5	NA	NA	CASSQVVLETQYF	TGTGCCAGCAGCCAAGTAGTTTTGGAGACCCAGTACTTC
TRBV18	TRBJ2-7	NA	NA	CASSPAGGYEQYF	TGTGCCAGCTCACCAGCCGGAGGTTACGAGCAGTACTTC
TRBV5-4	TRBJ1-2	TRBD1	NA	CASSLPQSGQKYGYTF	TGTGCCAGCAGCTTGCCCCAGTCGGGACAGAAGTATGGCTACACCTTC
TRBV6-5	TRBJ1-6	NA	once	CASTRGNHSPLHF	TGTGCCAGCACCAGGGGAAATCATTCACCCCTCCACTTT
TRBV4-1	TRBJ1-1	NA	few	CASSQAIQGGVPEAFF	TGCGCCAGCAGCCAAGCTATACAGGGTGGGGTCCCCGAAGCTTTCTTT
TRBV7-2	TRBJ2-2	NA	NA	CASSLDRDNTGELFF	TGTGCCAGCAGCCTCGACAGAGATAACACCGGGGAGCTGTTTTTT
TRBV4-3	TRBJ1-2	NA	few	CASSQDHEGGTNYYGYTF	TGCGCCAGCAGCCAAGATCATGAAGGGGGTACGAACTACTATGGCTACACCTTC
TRBV7-9	TRBJ1-4	NA	NA	CASSSDSRPQREKLFF	TGTGCCAGCAGCTCGGACAGCCGACCTCAGCGAGAAAAACTGTTTTTT
TRBV6-6	TRBJ1-6	TRBD1	NA	CASSPRTGADNSPLHF	TGTGCCAGCAGTCCACGGACAGGGGCGGATAATTCACCCCTCCACTTT
TRBV19	TRBJ1-1	NA	NA	CASSTAVLMNTEAFF	TGTGCCAGTAGTACCGCGGTCCTCATGAACACTGAAGCTTTCTTT
TRBV4-2	TRBJ1-1	NA	few	CASSQSNTEAFF	TGTGCCAGCAGCCAGAGTAACACTGAAGCTTTCTTT
TRBV4-3	TRBJ1-2	TRBD1	NA	CASSQALQGEYGYTF	TGCGCCAGCAGCCAAGCCCTACAGGGGGAATATGGCTACACCTTC
TRBV5-1	TRBJ1-5	TRBD1	NA	CASSKTGDSNQPQHF	TGCGCCAGCAGCAAGACAGGGGATAGCAATCAGCCCCAGCATTTT
TRBV7-9	TRBJ1-2	TRBD1	NA	CSSSSTGGTGYTF	TGTTCCAGCAGCTCAACAGGGGGCACTGGCTACACCTTC
TRBV29-1	TRBJ1-1	TRBD1	NA	CSVKGTGATEAFF	TGCAGCGTTAAAGGGACAGGGGCCACTGAAGCTTTCTTT
TRBV5-6	TRBJ1-6	NA	NA	CASSSGGESLNSPLHF	TGTGCCAGCAGCTCCGGAGGAGAGAGCCTCAATTCACCCCTCCACTTT
TRBV5-1	TRBJ1-1	NA	few	CASSLDLRQVPKNTEAFF	TGCGCCAGCAGCTTGGATCTGAGACAGGTCCCTAAGAACACTGAAGCTTTCTTT
TRBV7-9	TRBJ2-5	NA	NA	CASSSRDPRETQYF	TGTGCCAGCAGCTCCCGGGATCCCCGAGAGACCCAGTACTTC
TRBV7-2	TRBJ2-2	NA	once	CASSATRLRNTGELFF	TGTGCCAGCAGCGCAACTAGATTGCGGAACACCGGGGAGCTGTTTTTT
TRBV28	TRBJ1-2	TRBD1	NA	CASSFEDRGVGYTF	TGTGCCAGCAGTTTTGAAGACAGGGGGGTTGGCTACACCTTC
TRBV9	TRBJ2-7	TRBD1	NA	CASSFRDRGYEQYF	TGTGCCAGCAGCTTCCGGGACAGGGGCTACGAGCAGTACTTC
TRBV4-2	TRBJ1-1	NA	NA	CASSRGGAGTGNTEAFF	TGTGCCAGCAGCCGGGGGGGGGCGGGCACCGGGAACACTGAAGCTTTCTTT
TRBV11-2	TRBJ2-3	TRBD2	NA	CASSFGLAGVTDTQYF	TGTGCCAGCAGCTTCGGACTAGCGGGGGTGACAGATACGCAGTATTTT
TRBV11-2	TRBJ2-3	TRBD2	NA	CASSRLAGGWTDTQYF	TGTGCCAGCAGTCGACTAGCGGGGGGGTGGACAGATACGCAGTATTTT
TRBV29-1	TRBJ1-5	NA	NA	CSVGDSLNQPQHF	TGCAGCGTCGGAGACTCCCTTAATCAGCCCCAGCATTTT
TRBV5-1	TRBJ2-2	NA	NA	CASSPQIRVTGELFF	TGCGCCAGCAGCCCCCAGATCAGGGTCACCGGGGAGCTGTTTTTT
TRBV5-1	TRBJ2-3	NA	few	CASSSGLSSTDTQYF	TGCGCCAGCAGCTCCGGACTGTCTAGCACAGATACGCAGTATTTT
TRBV20-1	TRBJ1-2	NA	NA	CSASSNYGYTF	TGCAGTGCTAGCAGTAACTATGGCTACACCTTC
TRBV7-8	TRBJ1-1	TRBD1	NA	CASSTTGRDTEAFF	TGTGCCAGCAGCACGACAGGGCGGGACACTGAAGCTTTCTTT
TRBV14	TRBJ1-2	NA	NA	CASSQDPSPGRGSGYTF	TGTGCCAGCAGCCAAGATCCTTCGCCGGGCAGGGGAAGTGGCTACACCTTC
TRBV5-8	TRBJ2-5	NA	NA	CASSLEGYSVILRRAQYF	TGTGCCAGCAGCTTGGAGGGGTACAGCGTTATCCTAAGAAGAGCCCAGTACTTC
TRBV10-3	TRBJ2-7	NA	NA	CAISESLLRQTALNRYEQYF	TGTGCCATCAGTGAGTCCTTACTACGTCAGACAGCCTTAAACCGCTACGAGCAGTACTTC
TRBV6-1	TRBJ1-1	TRBD1	NA	CASQNRGLGTEAFF	TGTGCCAGTCAAAACAGGGGGCTGGGGACTGAAGCTTTCTTT
TRBV30	TRBJ1-1	TRBD1	NA	CAWAGQGVTEAFF	TGTGCCTGGGCCGGACAGGGGGTTACTGAAGCTTTCTTT
TRBV7-2	TRBJ1-5	NA	NA	CASSFQQGDNQPQHF	TGTGCCAGCAGCTTCCAACAGGGTGACAATCAGCCCCAGCATTTT
TRBV30	TRBJ2-1	TRBD2	NA	CAWSKRLAGGGEQFF	TGTGCCTGGAGTAAGCGTCTAGCGGGGGGTGGTGAGCAGTTCTTC
TRBV5-4	TRBJ1-2	TRBD1	NA	CASSLGLPGGYGYTF	TGTGCCAGCAGCTTGGGCTTACCAGGGGGCTATGGCTACACCTTC
TRBV7-3	TRBJ1-2	TRBD1	few	CASSLNKGAYGYTF	TGTGCCAGCAGCTTAAATAAGGGGGCTTATGGCTACACCTTC
TRBV25-1	TRBJ2-3	TRBD1	NA	CASSESRPGTGGTDTQYF	TGTGCCAGCAGTGAATCTCGGCCCGGGACAGGGGGCACAGATACGCAGTATTTT
TRBV11-1	TRBJ1-5	NA	NA	CASSPQGYNQPQHF	TGTGCCAGCAGCCCACAGGGATACAATCAGCCCCAGCATTTT
TRBV7-2	TRBJ2-1	NA	NA	CASSLVSLFNEQFF	TGTGCCAGCAGCTTAGTTAGTTTATTCAATGAGCAGTTCTTC
TRBV5-1	TRBJ2-5	NA	NA	CASSVGPGAPITETQYF	TGCGCCAGCAGCGTTGGACCTGGGGCACCCATCACGGAGACCCAGTACTTC
TRBV28	TRBJ2-5	TRBD2	NA	CASSLRGGRRETQYF	TGTGCCAGCAGTTTACGGGGGGGCCGTCGGGAGACCCAGTACTTC
TRBV25-1	TRBJ2-2	TRBD2	NA	CASSGGGVKSGELFF	TGTGCCAGCTCTGGCGGGGGGGTTAAGTCCGGGGAGCTGTTTTTT
TRBV7-8	TRBJ2-5	NA	NA	CASSLDDFGQQETQYF	TGTGCCAGCAGCTTAGATGATTTTGGACAGCAAGAGACCCAGTACTTC
TRBV14	TRBJ2-7	NA	NA	CASSLLGRGPTYEQYF	TGTGCCAGCAGCCTACTAGGGCGGGGGCCTACCTACGAGCAGTACTTC
TRBV7-6	TRBJ1-1	NA	NA	CASSLAGRGDTEAFF	TGTGCCAGCAGCTTAGCGGGTAGGGGCGACACTGAAGCTTTCTTT
TRBV28	TRBJ1-4	NA	NA	CASSLSGINEKLFF	TGTGCCAGCAGTTTATCAGGGATAAATGAAAAACTGTTTTTT
TRBV13	TRBJ2-3	TRBD2	NA	CASSFSGGATDTQYF	TGTGCCAGCAGCTTTAGCGGGGGGGCCACAGATACGCAGTATTTT
TRBV9	TRBJ1-1	TRBD1	NA	CAKDREHTEAFF	TGTGCCAAAGACAGGGAACATACTGAAGCTTTCTTT
TRBV5-1	TRBJ2-5	NA	NA	CASSLGQAPETQYF	TGCGCCAGCAGCTTGGGCCAAGCCCCAGAGACCCAGTACTTC
TRBV28	TRBJ1-1	NA	NA	CASAPGGGSAFF	TGTGCCAGCGCCCCCGGCGGGGGAAGCGCTTTCTTT